Below, 32 T cell receptor beta chains from the same sample are listed, as sequenced in a study of cytomegalovirus exposure and HLA in healthy donors. Amplification used 60 Vbeta primers and 13 Jbeta primers. The table came from immunoSEQ multiplex PCR; TCRdb's copy has only in-frame clones and leaves some out. The table records about 160,000 clones, around 76% of them present only once. The sample comprised PBMCs. These receptors originate from a female donor in good health and CMV-seronegative.

The V gene is TRBV5-4, the J gene TRBJ1-2, with a tentative D call TRBD1 (5 bases). Trimming pared 4 bases from V and 5 bases from J, leaving 12 bases between. This CDR3 is 13 amino acids long. Per germline, CDR1 SGHNT and CDR2 YYREEE (reference sequence). The CDR3 DNA reads TGTGCCAGCAGCCGTTCGACAGCTTATGGCTACACCTTC. The encoded protein is CASSRSTAYGYTF.

This chain uses TRBV5-1 with TRBJ1-2; 8 bases align to TRBD1. The CDR3 totals 14 residues. The V gene end was trimmed by 5 bases and the J gene end by 3 bases; junction bases not matched to a gene: 6. The germline CDR1 and CDR2 sequences are SGHRS and YFSETQ. Here the CDR3 reads CASRGLQGDYGYTF. DNA of the CDR3: TGCGCCAGCAGGGGGCTACAGGGGGACTATGGCTACACCTTC.

This clone is a singleton in its sample. This chain links TRBV10-2 with TRBJ2-5, with 7 bases that match TRBD1. This CDR3 contains 15 residues. V was clipped by 1 base and J by 7 bases; unmatched bases: 9. Germline V lookup: CDR1 WSHSY, CDR2 SAAADI. The CDR3 DNA reads as TGCGCCAGCAGTGAGTTAGACAGGGCCCCCGGGACCCAGTACTTC. This codes for CASSELDRAPGTQYF.

V usage is TRBV5-5 and J usage is TRBJ1-4; TRBD1 is a possible D gene (5 bases). This CDR3 is built from 14 residues. Per germline, CDR1 SGHKS and CDR2 YYEKEE (reference sequence). Trimming took 1 base from V and 4 from J, leaving 8 bases between them. The CDR3 coding sequence is TGTGCCAGCAGCTTGAGGGGATATAATGAAAAACTGTTTTTT. Translated, it gives CASSLRGYNEKLFF.

J is TRBJ2-5 and V is TRBV7-6; D may be TRBD2 (6 bases). The end of the DNA is better explained by TRBJ2-7, so the J call may be wrong. The germline gives CDR1 SGHVS, CDR2 FNYEAQ. The CDR3 runs 12 residues. The CDR3 DNA reads TGTGCCAGCAGCTCCGGGAGAAACGAGCAGTACTTC. It codes for CASSSGRNEQYF.

The J gene is TRBJ1-5, the V gene TRBV2, with 9 bases fitting TRBD1. The CDR3 extends over 14 amino acids. The germline CDR1 and CDR2 sequences are SNHLY and FYNNEI. The junction had 2 bases not matched to a gene; V was cut back by 5 bases and J by 3 bases. This chain's CDR3 is CASSSQGANQPQHF. The DNA of the CDR3 is TGTGCCAGCAGTTCACAGGGGGCCAATCAGCCCCAGCATTTT.

V usage is TRBV27 and J usage is TRBJ1-6; D is undetermined. This CDR3 comprises 14 residues. Germline loops: CDR1 MNHEY, CDR2 SMNVEV (reference sequence). Trimming took off 7 bases at V and 5 bases at J, with 12 bases between the two ends. The CDR3 DNA reads as TGTGCCAGCACCCCACGGGGTAATAATTCACCCCTCCACTTT. Translated: CASTPRGNNSPLHF.

The genes are TRBV29-1 and TRBJ2-1; TRBD2 is a possible D gene (5 bases). V was shortened by 6 bases and J by 8 bases, with 23 bases between the two germline ends. This CDR3 comprises 15 residues. Looked up from germline, CDR1 is SQVTM and CDR2 is ANQGSEA. CDR3 DNA sequence: TGCAGCGTCTATTTTAGCGTACCTTTGGCGGATGAGCAGTTCTTC. Protein product: CSVYFSVPLADEQFF.

The gene calls are TRBV7-6 and TRBJ2-2, with 10 nucleotides matching TRBD2. The V gene end was trimmed by 4 bases and the J gene end by 0 bases; junction bases not matched to a gene: 11. Germline CDR1 SGHVS, CDR2 FNYEAQ. The CDR3 totals 19 residues. The CDR3 loop is CASSSRQRTSGTNTGELFF. The CDR3 DNA reads TGTGCCAGCAGCTCCCGACAGAGAACTAGCGGGACGAACACCGGGGAGCTGTTTTTT.

As concerns this clone: Other DNA sequences of this sample code for an identical CDR3. The gene calls are TRBV14 and TRBJ1-1; D unclear. This CDR3 spans 13 amino acids. Trimming left V 0 bases short and J 2 bases short, with 4 bases between. Germline V gene sequence: CDR1 SGHDN, CDR2 FVKESK. The CDR3 reads CASSQDRNTEAFF. In DNA, the CDR3 is TGTGCCAGCAGCCAAGATAGAAACACTGAAGCTTTCTTT.

The chain is built from TRBV9 and TRBJ2-1; unclear D gene. The germline V gene has CDR1 SGDLS and CDR2 YYNGEE. Trimming left V 0 bases short and J 1 base short, with 11 bases between. The CDR3 loop spans 16 amino acids. The CDR3 region has the DNA TGTGCCAGCAGCGTAGGCGGTGGGTTTTCCTACAATGAGCAGTTCTTC. Protein sequence: CASSVGGGFSYNEQFF.

This chain connects TRBV7-9 to TRBJ2-7; 8 bases are shared with TRBD2. Germline CDR1 SEHNR, CDR2 FQNEAQ (reference sequence). The ends lost 7 bases at V and 3 bases at J; junction bases unmatched: 17. The CDR3 is 17 residues long. The CDR3 here is CASNAGGGRQPLYEQYF. The CDR3 coding sequence is TGTGCCAGCAACGCGGGGGGCGGTAGGCAGCCGCTCTACGAGCAGTACTTC.

The count of this clone is one. The chain employs TRBV7-2 and TRBJ2-2, with D possibly being TRBD2 (7 bases). In germline, CDR1 is SGHTA, CDR2 FQGNSA. The CDR3 runs to 17 residues. The V end lost 7 bases, the J end lost 7 bases, and 25 bases lay between the germline ends. The CDR3 DNA reads as TGTGCCAGCATTCCTAGGGGGGGAGTAAGGTCCAACGGGGAGCTGTTTTTT. Translated, it gives CASIPRGGVRSNGELFF.

In its sample, this clone was seen once. The chain employs TRBV27 and TRBJ2-1, with 7 positions matching TRBD1. Looked up from germline, CDR1 is MNHEY and CDR2 is SMNVEV (reference sequence). J gave up 9 bases and V 4 bases, and 12 bases lay outside the gene matches. The CDR3 is 15 residues long. CDR3 protein: CASSSHRQGVTEQFF. CDR3 nucleotide sequence: TGTGCCAGCAGTTCCCACCGACAGGGTGTAACTGAGCAGTTCTTC.

This chain links TRBV28 with TRBJ1-2, with D tentatively TRBD1 (6 bases). CDR1 and CDR2 from the germline V gene are MDHEN and SYDVKM. The ends were cut back, 0 bases at V and 8 bases at J, with 16 bases in the middle. The CDR3 extends over 15 amino acids. The CDR3 bases are TGTGCCAGCAGTTTATGGGGACCAGAACAGGGAGGCTACACCTTC. As protein: CASSLWGPEQGGYTF.

The chain has TRBV29-1 and TRBJ2-1; 14 bases map to TRBD2. J gave up 4 bases and V 2 bases, and 4 bases lay outside the gene matches. The CDR3 runs 16 residues. Per germline, CDR1 SQVTM and CDR2 ANQGSEA. The CDR3 DNA reads as TGCAGCGTTGAATCGGGACTAGCGGGAGTGTACAATGAGCAGTTCTTC. Protein product: CSVESGLAGVYNEQFF.

This clone was seen a few times. The chain is built from TRBV27 and TRBJ1-2; D gene unclear. CDR1 and CDR2 from the germline V gene are MNHEY and SMNVEV (reference sequence). V lost 2 bases and J lost 3, with 10 bases in between. CDR3 length: 14 amino acids. The CDR3 nucleotides read TGTGCCAGCAGTTTAGATCGGCGGCACTATGGCTACACCTTC. Translation gives CASSLDRRHYGYTF.

Concerning this clone itself: Other DNA sequences in the sample encode the same CDR3. The V call is TRBV7-3, the J call TRBJ1-1; D may be TRBD1 (6 bases). This CDR3 is built from 14 residues. Germline CDR1 is SGHTA and CDR2 is FQGTGA. Trimming took off 2 bases at V and 2 bases at J, with 9 bases between the two ends. The CDR3 nucleotides are TGTGCCAGCAGCTTAGGCAGGGGTAACACTGAAGCTTTCTTT. Its protein product is CASSLGRGNTEAFF.

The table lists this clone with a few counts. CDR3 in DNA: TGCGCCAGCAGCTTGGATCGCGGTGAGCAGTTCTTC. The encoded protein is CASSLDRGEQFF. The rearrangement joins TRBV5-1 to TRBJ2-1; D ambiguous. V dropped 0 bases and J dropped 9 bases, with 7 bases sitting between them. The germline CDR1 and CDR2 sequences are SGHRS and YFSETQ. This CDR3 comprises 12 residues.

This clone was detected only a few times. V is TRBV7-8 and J is TRBJ2-1; 9 bases fit TRBD2. The CDR3 loop spans 17 amino acids. The germline gives CDR1 SGHVS, CDR2 FQNEAQ. V was clipped by 4 bases and J by 3 bases; unmatched bases: 10. The CDR3 loop is CASSSFGAGGLYNEQFF. CDR3 DNA sequence: TGTGCCAGCAGCTCTTTCGGAGCGGGGGGTCTCTACAATGAGCAGTTCTTC.

Points on this clone: Since no conserved phenylalanine or tryptophan closes the CDR3, a read error is the likely cause. Because the CDR3's place on the DNA is in doubt, the DNA is left out and the CDR3 is given as listed by TCRdb. The V call is TRBV6-5, the J call TRBJ2-7; TRBD1 was called by the table and not checked on the DNA. Counting both end residues, the CDR3 totals 8 amino acids. In germline, CDR1 is MNHEY, CDR2 SVGAGI. CDR3: CASSRQGA.

V usage is TRBV11-2 and J usage is TRBJ1-4; D perhaps matches TRBD1 (6 bases). The germline gives CDR1 SGHAT, CDR2 FQNNGV. The V end was cut by 4 bases, the J end by 6 bases, with 15 bases between. This CDR3 is built from 15 residues. The CDR3 loop reads CASSSMGGPDEKLFF. The CDR3 DNA sequence: TGTGCCAGCAGCTCAATGGGGGGGCCGGATGAAAAACTGTTTTTT.

This chain connects TRBV15 to TRBJ1-4; possible D gene TRBD1, 6 bases. The CDR3 length is 15 residues. V gave up 0 bases and J gave up 8 bases, with 13 bases separating them. Germline values: CDR1 LNHNV, CDR2 YYDKDF (reference sequence). The CDR3 DNA reads as TGTGCCACCAGCAGAGATCCAGGGGTAAACGAAAAACTGTTTTTT. Amino acids: CATSRDPGVNEKLFF.

This clone was detected a few times. Here the CDR3 DNA reads TGCGCCAGCAGCCTCCTGGACAGGGCCACCGGGGAGCTGTTTTTT. As protein: CASSLLDRATGELFF. V is TRBV5-1 and J is TRBJ2-2; 8 bases are a match to TRBD1. The CDR3 totals 15 residues. The trim removed 4 bases at V and 4 bases at J, leaving 6 bases unmatched. Germline CDR1 SGHRS, CDR2 YFSETQ.

This sequence joins TRBV19 and TRBJ1-1; 7 bases align to TRBD1. CDR1 and CDR2 from the germline V gene are LNHDA and SQIVND (reference sequence). The V segment lost 8 bases and the J segment 3 bases; nucleotides outside the gene matches: 15. There are 16 residues in the CDR3. The CDR3 DNA follows: TGTGCCAGTGGCCCTGGGTTTGCAGGGGGATACACTGAAGCTTTCTTT. The encoded protein is CASGPGFAGGYTEAFF.

The chain recombines TRBV7-2 with TRBJ2-3; TRBD2 is a possible D gene (7 bases). V lost 5 bases, J lost 0 bases, and 15 bases lay in between. The germline CDR1 and CDR2 sequences are SGHTA and FQGNSA. This CDR3 comprises 16 residues. CDR3 DNA sequence: TGTGCCAGCAGCGCCAAGGGGGGGCCCAGCACAGATACGCAGTATTTT. Protein sequence: CASSAKGGPSTDTQYF.

J is TRBJ2-7 and V is TRBV18; 9 nucleotides align to TRBD2. The CDR3 totals 14 residues. The germline CDR1 and CDR2 sequences are KGHSH and LQKENI. Trimming took 3 bases from V and 7 from J; bases not matched to a gene: 7. The CDR3 region is CASSPGAGGVEQYF. The CDR3 region has the DNA TGTGCCAGCTCACCTGGAGCGGGGGGAGTGGAGCAGTACTTC.

This clone was detected only a few times. The chain couples TRBV10-3 to TRBJ2-5; TRBD1 aligns across 7 bases. The CDR3 extends over 13 amino acids. J was trimmed by 1 base and V by 4 bases; bases with no gene match: 0. Germline-derived CDR1 and CDR2 are ENHRY and SYGVKD. The CDR3 region is CAISGTGQETQYF. CDR3 DNA: TGTGCCATCAGTGGGACAGGCCAAGAGACCCAGTACTTC.

This clone turned up a few times. The chain has TRBV5-8 and TRBJ2-5; 7 positions match TRBD1. The CDR3 loop spans 14 amino acids. Germline assignment: CDR1 SGHTS and CDR2 YDEGEE. After removal of 6 bases from V and 5 bases from J, the junction contained 10 bases not matched to a gene. CDR3 bases: TGTGCCAGCATCCGATCAGGGGGTCAGGAGACCCAGTACTTC. Translated, it gives CASIRSGGQETQYF.

The chain uses TRBV2 and TRBJ2-5, with 8 nucleotides matching TRBD2. CDR1 is SNHLY and CDR2 is FYNNEI in the germline V gene. This CDR3 has 14 residues. Trimming removed 4 bases from V and 1 base from J; junction bases left unmatched: 2. The CDR3 region is CASSGRGGQETQYF. The CDR3 bases are TGTGCCAGCAGTGGACGGGGGGGCCAAGAGACCCAGTACTTC.

V and J are TRBV7-9 and TRBJ1-3, with 9 bases aligning to TRBD1. V dropped 5 bases and J dropped 4; count of bases not matched to a gene: 9. The CDR3 is made up of 16 amino acids. Per the germline V gene, CDR1 is SEHNR and CDR2 is FQNEAQ (reference sequence). The CDR3 bases are TGTGCCAGCAGCCCCCCGCGACAGGGGGAAGGAAACACCATATATTTT. Translated: CASSPPRQGEGNTIYF.

The chain combines TRBV27 with TRBJ1-2; 8 bases line up with TRBD1. CDR1 is MNHEY and CDR2 is SMNVEV in the germline V gene (reference sequence). This CDR3 is 14 amino acids long. Losses at the gene ends were 2 bases for V and 6 bases for J; bases not matched to a gene: 5. This CDR3 is CASSLDPRGHGYTF. CDR3 DNA sequence: TGTGCCAGCAGTTTAGACCCCAGGGGGCATGGCTACACCTTC.